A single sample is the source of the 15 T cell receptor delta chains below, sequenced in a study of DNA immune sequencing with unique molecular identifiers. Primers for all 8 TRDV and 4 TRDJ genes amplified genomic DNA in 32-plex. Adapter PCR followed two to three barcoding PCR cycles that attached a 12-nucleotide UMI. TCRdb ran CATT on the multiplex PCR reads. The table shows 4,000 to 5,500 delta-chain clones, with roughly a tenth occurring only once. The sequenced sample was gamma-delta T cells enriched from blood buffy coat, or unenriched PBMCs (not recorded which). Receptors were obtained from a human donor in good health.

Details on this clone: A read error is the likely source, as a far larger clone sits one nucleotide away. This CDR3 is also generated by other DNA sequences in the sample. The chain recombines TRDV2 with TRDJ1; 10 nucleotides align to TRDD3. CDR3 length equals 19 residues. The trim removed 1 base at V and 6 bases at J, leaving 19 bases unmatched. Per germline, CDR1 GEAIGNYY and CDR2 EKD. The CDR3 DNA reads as TGTGCCTGTGACACACTTGTAGTGGGGGATACTGACCCCGGGAATAAACTCATCTTT. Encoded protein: CACDTLVVGDTDPGNKLIF.

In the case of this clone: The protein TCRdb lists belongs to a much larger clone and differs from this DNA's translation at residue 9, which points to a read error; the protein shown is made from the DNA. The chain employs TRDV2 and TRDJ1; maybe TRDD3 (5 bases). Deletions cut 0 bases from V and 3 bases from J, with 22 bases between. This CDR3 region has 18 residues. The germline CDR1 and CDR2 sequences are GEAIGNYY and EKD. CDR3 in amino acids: CACDTVGGVDIRSDKLIF. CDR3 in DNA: TGTGCCTGTGACACCGTAGGAGGTGTGGATATCCGATCCGATAAACTCATCTTT.

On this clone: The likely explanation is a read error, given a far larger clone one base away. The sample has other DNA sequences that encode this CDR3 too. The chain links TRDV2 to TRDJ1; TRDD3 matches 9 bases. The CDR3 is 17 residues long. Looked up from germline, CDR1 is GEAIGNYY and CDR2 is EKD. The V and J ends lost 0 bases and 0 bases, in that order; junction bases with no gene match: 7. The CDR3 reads CACDTVRGYGNTDKLIF. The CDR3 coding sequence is TGTGCCTGTGACACCGTCCGGGGATACGGTAACACCGATAAACTCATCTTT.

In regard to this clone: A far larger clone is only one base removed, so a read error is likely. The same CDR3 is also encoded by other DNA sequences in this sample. The CDR3: CAFKYWGMGTDKLIF. The CDR3, as DNA: TGTGCCTTTAAGTACTGGGGGATGGGCACCGATAAGCTCATCTTT. This chain links TRDV3 with TRDJ1, with TRDD3 matching over 10 bases. The CDR3 contains 15 residues. Germline V gives CDR1 TVYSNPD, CDR2 GDNSRS (reference sequence).

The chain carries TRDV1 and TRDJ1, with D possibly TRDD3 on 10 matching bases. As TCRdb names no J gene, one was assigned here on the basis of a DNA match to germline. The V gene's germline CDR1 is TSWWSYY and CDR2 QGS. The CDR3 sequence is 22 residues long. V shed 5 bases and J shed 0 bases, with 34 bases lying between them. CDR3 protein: CALGTPSYCRGWGIPYTDKLIF. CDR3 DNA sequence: TGTGCTCTTGGGACTCCTTCCTACTGCAGGGGTTGGGGGATACCGTACACCGATAAACTCATCTTT.

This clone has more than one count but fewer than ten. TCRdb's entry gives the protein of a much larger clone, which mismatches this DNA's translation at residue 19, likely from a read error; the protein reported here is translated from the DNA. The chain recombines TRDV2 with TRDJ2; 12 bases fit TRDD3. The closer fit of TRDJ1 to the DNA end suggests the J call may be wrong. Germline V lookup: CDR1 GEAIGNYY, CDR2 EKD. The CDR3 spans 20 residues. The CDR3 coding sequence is TGTGCCTGTGACACCGTCGTACTGGGGGATACCCCAACCGGTTCAGCACAACTCATCTTT. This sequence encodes CACDTVVLGDTPTGSAQLIF.

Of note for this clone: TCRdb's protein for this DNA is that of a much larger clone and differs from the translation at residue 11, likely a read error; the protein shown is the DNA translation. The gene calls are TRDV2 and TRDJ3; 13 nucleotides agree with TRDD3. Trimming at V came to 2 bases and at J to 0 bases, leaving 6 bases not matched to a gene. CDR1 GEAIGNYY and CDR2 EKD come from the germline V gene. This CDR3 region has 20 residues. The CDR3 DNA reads TGTGCCTGTGACAAAGTACTGGGGGATACGGGCTCCTGGGACACCCGACAGATGTTTTTC. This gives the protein CACDKVLGDTGSWDTRQMFF.

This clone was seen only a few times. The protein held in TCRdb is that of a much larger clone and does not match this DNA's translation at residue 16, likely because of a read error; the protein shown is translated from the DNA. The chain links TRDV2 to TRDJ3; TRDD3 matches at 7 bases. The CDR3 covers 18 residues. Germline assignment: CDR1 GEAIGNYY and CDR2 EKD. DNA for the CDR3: TGTGCCTGTGACAAAATACTGGGGAGCTCCTGGGACACCCGACAGAAGTTTTTC. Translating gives CACDKILGSSWDTRQKFF.

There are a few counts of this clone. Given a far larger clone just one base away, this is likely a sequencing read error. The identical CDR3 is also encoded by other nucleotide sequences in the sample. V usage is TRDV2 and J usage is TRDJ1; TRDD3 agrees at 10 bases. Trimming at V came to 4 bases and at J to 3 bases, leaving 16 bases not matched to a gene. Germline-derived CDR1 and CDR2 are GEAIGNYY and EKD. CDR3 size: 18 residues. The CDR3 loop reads CACDTIQVGDTLADKLIF. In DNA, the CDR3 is TGTGCCTGTGATACCATCCAGGTGGGGGATACTCTTGCCGATAAACTCATCTTT.

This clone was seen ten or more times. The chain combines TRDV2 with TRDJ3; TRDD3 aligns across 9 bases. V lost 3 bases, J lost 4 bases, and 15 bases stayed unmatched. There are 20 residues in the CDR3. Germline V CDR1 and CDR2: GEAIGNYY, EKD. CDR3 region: CACDPLLGDNASWDTRQMFF. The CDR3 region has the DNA TGTGCCTGTGACCCTTTACTGGGGGACAACGCATCTTGGGACACCCGACAGATGTTTTTC.

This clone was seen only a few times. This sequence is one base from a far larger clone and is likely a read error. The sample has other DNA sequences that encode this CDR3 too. The CDR3 here is CACDGVTGGPEGDKLIF. CDR3 DNA sequence: TGTGCCTGTGACGGCGTTACTGGAGGACCAGAGGGCGATAAACTCATCTTT. The chain has TRDV2 and TRDJ1; D may be TRDD3 (5 bases). Trimming removed 3 bases at V and 4 bases at J, with 23 bases between. The germline V gene encodes CDR1 GEAIGNYY and CDR2 EKD. This CDR3 contains 17 residues.

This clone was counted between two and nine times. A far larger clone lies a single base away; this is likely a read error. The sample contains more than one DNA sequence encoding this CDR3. CDR3 bases: TGTGCCTGTGACCTACTGGGAGATAGGGGCGATAAACTCATCTTT. This encodes CACDLLGDRGDKLIF. The chain recombines TRDV2 with TRDJ1; a weak D match, TRDD3 (6 bases). Germline-derived CDR1 and CDR2 are GEAIGNYY and EKD. The CDR3 extends over 15 amino acids. V was cut by 3 bases and J by 4 bases, with 17 bases left in between.

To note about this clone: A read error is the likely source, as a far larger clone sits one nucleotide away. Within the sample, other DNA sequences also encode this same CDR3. CDR3 protein: CACDKVLGDTRSWDTRQMFF. The CDR3 region has the DNA TGTGCCTGTGACAAAGTACTGGGGGATACGCGCTCCTGGGACACCCGACAGATGTTCTTC. J is TRDJ3 and V is TRDV2; 13 bases align to TRDD3. Germline assignment: CDR1 GEAIGNYY and CDR2 EKD. This CDR3 spans 20 amino acids.

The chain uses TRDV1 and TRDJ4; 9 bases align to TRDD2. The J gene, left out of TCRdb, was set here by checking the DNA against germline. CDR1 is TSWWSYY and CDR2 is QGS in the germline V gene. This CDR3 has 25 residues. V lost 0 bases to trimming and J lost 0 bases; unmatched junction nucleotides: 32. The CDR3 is CALGELSPSYRSLEGPGDGTRPLIF. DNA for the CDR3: TGTGCTCTTGGGGAACTAAGTCCTTCCTACCGTTCCCTTGAAGGGCCCGGGGACGGGACCAGACCCCTGATCTTT.

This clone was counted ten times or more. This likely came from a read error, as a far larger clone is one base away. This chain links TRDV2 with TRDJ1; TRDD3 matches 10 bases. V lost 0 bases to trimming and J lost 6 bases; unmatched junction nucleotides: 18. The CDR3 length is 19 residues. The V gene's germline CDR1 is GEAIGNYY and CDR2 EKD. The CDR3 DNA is TGTGCCTGTGACACCCTTGTAGTGGGGGATACTGACCCCTGGAATAAACTCATCTTT. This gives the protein CACDTLVVGDTDPWNKLIF.